Sequencing of this T cell receptor beta chain was carried out in a study of blood T cells in healthy people across ages. Using a J-beta primer mix together with a sample-barcoded 5' primer, a second PCR was run for 7 to 11 cycles. A template-switch adaptor containing 12 random nucleotides labeled each cDNA molecule. Every sample gave at least 2.5 million paired-end reads containing CDR3. MiXCR, run by TCRdb on the 5' RACE reads, gives a single entry per CDR3 protein. The sample consists of fewer than 1.5 million distinct CDR3 sequences, 35% to 45% of them appearing once. Study-level results: Those diversity estimates obtained from one million T cells were thought to be underestimates. The lack of PBMC sorting stopped any conclusive naive versus antigen-experienced comparison.

On this clonotype: Its antigen is not identified.

The receptor's source is a woman between 18 and 29 years old in good health. Sequencing was performed on blood.

The CDR3 region is CASSATEYSYGYTF. The CDR3 DNA reads as TGTGCCAGCAGCGCAACAGAGTACTCCTATGGCTACACCTTC. The J gene is TRBJ1-2, the V gene TRBV7-8, with D unclear. The CDR3 runs 14 residues. Germline loops: CDR1 SGHVS, CDR2 FQNEAQ. Trimming cost V 5 bases and J 4 bases, with 14 bases left between them.